Listed below are T cell receptor beta chains from one sample, sequenced in a study of tumor-infiltrating lymphocytes in primary liver carcinoma. From the multiplex PCR reads, TCRdb called clonotypes with MiXCR, one entry per CDR3 protein. Here the sample spans 300,000 to 400,000 distinct CDR3 sequences, roughly 61% being singletons. Sequenced input: peripheral blood. The receptors originated from a man aged 40-55 years with primary liver carcinoma and hepatitis B virus infection. CDR3s include the opening cysteine and the closing phenylalanine or tryptophan. A D gene is named only where the DNA matches it firmly. Some rows have no size entry. The others give once, few or many, or a class for an expanded clone.

d_call | j_call | clone_size | v_call | cdr3_nt | cdr3_aa
. | TRBJ2-3 | . | TRBV11-2 | TGTGCCAGCAGCCTTTATGAGGTTTCGGGAGACCGCACAGATACGCAGTATTTT | CASSLYEVSGDRTDTQYF
. | TRBJ2-7 | . | TRBV6-2/TRBV6-3 | TGTGCCAGCGGTTACGACCGGGACGGAACCTACGAGCAGTACTTC | CASGYDRDGTYEQYF
TRBD1 | TRBJ2-3 | many | TRBV6-5 | TGTGCCAGCAGTGTAACAGGGGTCCCCTCTAGCACAGATACGCAGTATTTT | CASSVTGVPSSTDTQYF
. | TRBJ2-2 | once | TRBV5-5 | TGTGCCAGCAGCTTTAGTAGGGCGGCAAACACCGGGAAGCTGTTTTTT | CASSFSRAANTGKLFF
. | TRBJ2-7 | . | TRBV11-2 | TGCGCCAGCAGCCATAGGGACAAAGCTGAGGAGTACTTC | CASSHRDKAEEYF
. | TRBJ2-5 | . | TRBV14 | TGTGCCAGCAGCCCACCGGTACAGGGTTTTGGAGAGACCCAGTACTTC | CASSPPVQGFGETQYF
TRBD1 | TRBJ2-7 | few | TRBV13 | TGTGCCAGCAGTCAAATTGGACAGGGGGTTATCTACGAGCAGTACTTC | CASSQIGQGVIYEQYF
. | TRBJ2-5 | . | TRBV5-4 | TGTGCCAGCAGCCGGTCGCGGGAAGAGACCCAGTACTTC | CASSRSREETQYF
. | TRBJ2-2 | . | TRBV6-2/TRBV6-3 | TGTGCAAGCAGCCCTACAGAGAGCACCGGGGAGCTGTTTTTT | CASSPTESTGELFF
TRBD1 | TRBJ2-3 | . | TRBV11-2 | TGTGCCAACAGCCTCAGGGGGTTGTGGTCAGATACGCAGTATTTT | CANSLRGLWSDTQYF